This is a list of T cell receptor beta chains from one sample in a study of CD8+ T cells in alopecia areata. Clones were read by immunoSEQ multiplex PCR, and TCRdb kept only the in-frame ones, dropping some. This table has 80,000 to 100,000 clones, around 40% appearing once. The source was CD8+ T cells sorted from blood, collected at week 24, from a patient treated with tofacitinib. The receptor set was obtained from a human donor with alopecia areata. Each CDR3 is given with its conserved first and last residue. The order of the fields is J gene, clone size, V gene, CDR3 protein. For some rows the clone size is stated as once, few or many, or as a class when expanded; others skip it.

>TRBJ2-2|-|TRBV9
CASSVASISEVSGELFF
>TRBJ2-1|once|TRBV9
CASSNYNEQFF
>TRBJ1-5|-|TRBV27
CASSLRPYGDQPQHF
>TRBJ2-7|few|TRBV28
CASSLPRDISYEQYF
>TRBJ2-7|few|TRBV9
CASSVGTYSYEQYF
>TRBJ1-2|-|TRBV30
CAWSESWPLYTF
>TRBJ2-1|-|TRBV7-8
CASSLVTSVDEQFF
>TRBJ2-7|-|TRBV4-1
CASSQEARGRAREQYF
>TRBJ1-2|-|TRBV27
CASSRRGTYGYTF
>TRBJ1-2|few|TRBV4-3
CASSQVLRQGRGGYTF
>TRBJ2-7|-|TRBV15
CATSRVERVSEQYF
>TRBJ2-7|-|TRBV9
CASSHATLGEQYF
>TRBJ2-7|-|TRBV7-2
CASSSEGLAGGYEQYF
>TRBJ1-5|many|TRBV9
CASSDGTDQPQHF
>TRBJ2-1|-|TRBV6-5
CASSYSWQGAYNEQFF
>TRBJ2-1|few|TRBV27
CASRTGGSDNEQFF
>TRBJ1-5|-|TRBV6-5
CASSPGPQPQHF
>TRBJ2-7|few|TRBV4-3
CASSPYRGRTYEQYF
>TRBJ1-5|-|TRBV7-9
CASSLESNQPQHF
>TRBJ2-7|-|TRBV4-1
CASSQEVTGSYEQYF
>TRBJ2-6|once|TRBV9
CASSPPSANVLTF
>TRBJ2-2|-|TRBV7-8
CASSLVATGELFF